This is a list of T cell receptor beta chains from one sample in a study of T cell responses to AZD1222 COVID-19 vaccine. Sequencing used immunoSEQ multiplex PCR; TCRdb keeps in-frame clones, though not all of them. Of over 65,000 clones listed, about 91% are singletons. The specimen comprised peripheral blood, sampled on day 0 of MenACWY control vaccination. The source is an adult in good health. The CDR3 runs from the conserved cysteine through the conserved F or W. Each record gives: V gene, CDR3 length, CDR3 protein.

V gene: TRBV6-2/TRBV6-3
CDR3 length: 15
CDR3 protein: CASSYGGRENTEAFF

V gene: TRBV6-2/TRBV6-3
CDR3 length: 15
CDR3 protein: CASSHPSPSEETQYF

V gene: TRBV10-1
CDR3 length: 14
CDR3 protein: CASRIQGRYNEQFF

V gene: TRBV15
CDR3 length: 13
CDR3 protein: CATSRDLTYEQYF

V gene: TRBV6-2/TRBV6-3
CDR3 length: 19
CDR3 protein: CASSYGSRATSGRFNEQFF

V gene: TRBV7-3
CDR3 length: 13
CDR3 protein: CASSLTNTGELFF

V gene: TRBV14
CDR3 length: 15
CDR3 protein: CASSQASDRTYEQYF

V gene: TRBV12-3/TRBV12-4
CDR3 length: 12
CDR3 protein: CASSFSSHEAFF

V gene: TRBV5-6
CDR3 length: 13
CDR3 protein: CASSLLGVSPLHF

V gene: TRBV7-9
CDR3 length: 14
CDR3 protein: CASSLSGTEETQYF

V gene: TRBV4-3
CDR3 length: 16
CDR3 protein: CASSQEGPTDYNEQFF

V gene: TRBV7-9
CDR3 length: 14
CDR3 protein: CASSEFRGAYEQYF

V gene: TRBV7-2
CDR3 length: 15
CDR3 protein: CASSPGGWDENPRGF

V gene: TRBV5-4
CDR3 length: 15
CDR3 protein: CASSPRGGLQETQYF

V gene: TRBV5-1
CDR3 length: 13
CDR3 protein: CASRDGQQETQYF

V gene: TRBV10-1
CDR3 length: 16
CDR3 protein: CASSESRTSGRCEQYF

V gene: TRBV19
CDR3 length: 16
CDR3 protein: CASSPQRQVVGQPQHF

V gene: TRBV15
CDR3 length: 14
CDR3 protein: CATSRDVGVGEQYF

V gene: TRBV5-1
CDR3 length: 17
CDR3 protein: CASSGTSGRAANNEQFF

V gene: TRBV19
CDR3 length: 15
CDR3 protein: CASSIMGQSTDTQYF

V gene: TRBV28
CDR3 length: 15
CDR3 protein: CASSSAPAGNHGYTF

V gene: TRBV27
CDR3 length: 14
CDR3 protein: CASSNGQGFGEAFF

V gene: TRBV5-1
CDR3 length: 16
CDR3 protein: CASSEAGTEENSPLHF

V gene: TRBV10-1
CDR3 length: 13
CDR3 protein: CASSDRGDGELFF

V gene: TRBV25-1
CDR3 length: 13
CDR3 protein: CASRGTVGSPLHF

V gene: TRBV5-5
CDR3 length: 15
CDR3 protein: CASSSTGEVADTQYF

V gene: TRBV27
CDR3 length: 15
CDR3 protein: CASSPRLLPTDTQYF

V gene: TRBV27
CDR3 length: 13
CDR3 protein: CASTRVGENIQYF

V gene: TRBV12-3/TRBV12-4
CDR3 length: 13
CDR3 protein: CASSGRLTGELFF

V gene: TRBV24-1
CDR3 length: 19
CDR3 protein: CATSVSFKPGQPNTGELFF

V gene: TRBV28
CDR3 length: 12
CDR3 protein: CASSLEVYEQYF

V gene: TRBV5-1
CDR3 length: 15
CDR3 protein: CASTERGTAPNEQFF

V gene: TRBV2
CDR3 length: 16
CDR3 protein: CASSEQGIGNTGELFF

V gene: TRBV15
CDR3 length: 15
CDR3 protein: CATSRDQGLAETQYF

V gene: TRBV30
CDR3 length: 13
CDR3 protein: CAWKPSYNSPLHF

V gene: TRBV6-5
CDR3 length: 14
CDR3 protein: CASSYGERGYEQYF

V gene: TRBV5-1
CDR3 length: 15
CDR3 protein: CASSLGQGSTGELFF

V gene: TRBV7-2
CDR3 length: 14
CDR3 protein: CASSLLPNTGELFF

V gene: TRBV28
CDR3 length: 17
CDR3 protein: CASSLLQGASNTGELFF

V gene: TRBV11-2
CDR3 length: 18
CDR3 protein: CASSLRGLLDRSYNEQFF

V gene: TRBV24-1
CDR3 length: 17
CDR3 protein: CATSESPGQAIDNEQFF

V gene: TRBV4-3
CDR3 length: 16
CDR3 protein: CASSQVAGGPNEKLFF

V gene: TRBV3-1/TRBV3-2
CDR3 length: 15
CDR3 protein: CASSRSGSSYNEQFF

V gene: TRBV9
CDR3 length: 13
CDR3 protein: CASSVVAGSEQFF

V gene: TRBV2
CDR3 length: 14
CDR3 protein: CASREDTTNQPQHF

V gene: TRBV6-5
CDR3 length: 12
CDR3 protein: CASSNRVYEQYF

V gene: TRBV28
CDR3 length: 13
CDR3 protein: CASRTGGRAEAFF

V gene: TRBV6-1
CDR3 length: 16
CDR3 protein: CASSVLAGAPGNEQFF

V gene: TRBV7-9
CDR3 length: 15
CDR3 protein: CASSPARDLHTEAFF

V gene: TRBV28
CDR3 length: 13
CDR3 protein: CASSLQGHYGYTF

V gene: TRBV6-2/TRBV6-3
CDR3 length: 16
CDR3 protein: CASSYSQNLAKNIQYF

V gene: TRBV6-2/TRBV6-3
CDR3 length: 16
CDR3 protein: CASSYSNAGMENIQYF

V gene: TRBV28
CDR3 length: 12
CDR3 protein: CASSFSSAEAFF

V gene: TRBV6-5
CDR3 length: 12
CDR3 protein: CASSQSGNTIYF

V gene: TRBV5-6
CDR3 length: 15
CDR3 protein: CASSPLTGVMNEQFF